This record covers a single T cell receptor (beta chain). The antigen is unknown. A read error may be the cause here, since a much bigger clone is one base away. The sample is drawn from a study of neurological immune-mediated disorders. The study's findings and limits: CDR3 amino acid sequences of expanded clones were not shared across subjects, a result suggesting private repertoires in all groups. One related-CDR3 cluster, which may be a signature, held the repertoires of 18 of 34 multiple sclerosis patients after phylogenetic grouping.

From germline, CDR1 is SGHRS and CDR2 YFSETQ. The CDR3 totals 12 residues. Synthesis of cDNA was performed by 5'RACE using 10-nucleotide random UMIs. MiXCR was run by TCRdb on the 5' RACE reads, yielding one entry per CDR3 protein. The repertoire has around 69,000 distinct CDR3 sequences, nearly 3.5% of them found once; the top ten carry more than 3%. The chain has TRBV5-1 and TRBJ2-3; no reliable D call. Sequenced material: PBMCs. This TCR came from a man aged 40-49 years with multiple sclerosis. The CDR3 loop reads CDSSRNTDTQYF. CDR3 DNA sequence: TGCGACAGCAGCAGGAACACAGATACGCAGTATTTT. Variable domain in full (rest from reference TRBV5-1 and TRBJ2-3): KAGVTQTPRYLIKTRGQQVTLSCSPISGHRSVSWYQQTPGQGLQFLFEYFSETQRNKGNFPGRFSGRQFSNSRSEMNVSTLELGDSALYLCDSSRNTDTQYFGPGTRLTVL.